The 24 T cell receptor beta chains reported below all come from one sample, sequenced in a study of cytomegalovirus exposure and HLA in healthy donors (dated by TCRdb to 2016 to 2017). The protocol used for the library was the immunoSEQ multiplex PCR assay. For the multiplex PCR, a mixture combining 60 forward primers for TCR Vbeta segments and 13 reverse primers for TCR Jbeta segments was used. TCRdb provides this immuneACCESS table in a form limited to in-frame rearrangements. Some clones are lacking; in checked studies, under half of them reflect an unresolved V gene, and why the rest are absent is not known. The sample yields around 63,000 clones; roughly 80% were counted once. The ten largest clonotypes hold around 2.9% of the sample. The specimen was PBMCs. Source of these receptors: a woman younger than 45 in good health and CMV-seronegative.

This chain's CDR3 is CASSPSTGKNTEAFF. The CDR3 DNA follows: TGTGCCAGCTCACCCTCGACGGGGAAGAACACTGAAGCTTTCTTT. This chain uses TRBV18 with TRBJ1-1, with D hard to call. Germline CDR1 reads KGHSH; CDR2 reads LQKENI. CDR3 size: 15 residues. V shed 3 bases and J shed 1 base, with 12 bases lying between them.

In DNA form, the CDR3 reads TGTGCCAGCAGCTCCGGGGTTGGGGACAGCTCCTACGAGCAGTACTTC. Protein sequence: CASSSGVGDSSYEQYF. This sequence joins TRBV11-2 and TRBJ2-7, with 7 bases identical to TRBD1. The CDR3 loop spans 16 amino acids. The V segment lost 4 bases and the J segment 0 bases; nucleotides outside the gene matches: 9. CDR1 SGHAT and CDR2 FQNNGV come from the germline V gene. Full variable domain (outside the CDR3, taken from reference TRBV11-2 and TRBJ2-7): EAGVAQSPRYKIIEKRQSVAFWCNPISGHATLYWYQQILGQGPKLLIQFQNNGVVDDSQLPKDRFSAERLKGVDSTLKIQPAKLEDSAVYLCASSSGVGDSSYEQYFGPGTRLTVT.

The V call is TRBV6-6, the J call TRBJ1-1; TRBD1 is a possible D gene (5 bases). Germline CDR1 MNHNY, CDR2 SVGAGI (reference sequence). The V gene lost 4 bases and the J gene lost 0 bases, with 12 bases spanning the gap. CDR3 length equals 15 residues. The chain's CDR3 is CASSSDWGVNTEAFF. In nucleotides, the CDR3 is TGTGCCAGCAGTTCCGACTGGGGGGTGAACACTGAAGCTTTCTTT.

The gene calls are TRBV19 and TRBJ2-3; D unclear. In germline, CDR1 is LNHDA, CDR2 SQIVND (reference sequence). This CDR3 spans 15 amino acids. The ends were cut back, 1 base at V and 5 bases at J, with 13 bases in the middle. The DNA of the CDR3 is TGTGCCAGTAGTATAGTTAGTAAAGGCGGAGATACGCAGTATTTT. Its translation is CASSIVSKGGDTQYF.

The chain carries TRBV7-2 and TRBJ2-5; 7 bases line up with TRBD2. V gave up 2 bases and J gave up 1 base; unmatched junction bases: 7. The CDR3 runs 16 residues. The germline V gene encodes CDR1 SGHTA and CDR2 FQGNSA. In DNA, the CDR3 is TGTGCCAGCAGCTTATTTTCCGGCGGGGGCCAAGAGACCCAGTACTTC. Protein sequence: CASSLFSGGGQETQYF.

The chain joins TRBV10-1 to TRBJ2-1, with TRBD2 identical over 9 bases. The CDR3 length is 12 residues. The trim removed 3 bases at V and 16 bases at J, leaving 7 bases unmatched. Germline assignment: CDR1 WNHNN and CDR2 SYGVQD (reference sequence). Written as DNA, the CDR3 is TGCGCCAGCAGTGACTCCGCGGGGGGGCTATTCTTC. This codes for CASSDSAGGLFF.

This chain uses TRBV27 with TRBJ1-1; 7 bases map to TRBD1. This CDR3 is built from 16 residues. Per germline, CDR1 MNHEY and CDR2 SMNVEV (reference sequence). V dropped 6 bases and J dropped 5; count of bases not matched to a gene: 15. The CDR3 region is CASRPALDRSGTEAFF. CDR3 in DNA: TGTGCCAGCAGACCTGCCCTGGACAGGTCCGGGACTGAAGCTTTCTTT.

The V call is TRBV30, the J call TRBJ2-7; 11 bases match TRBD1. V shed 3 bases, J shed 4 bases, and the junction held 8 bases outside the gene matches. CDR3 length: 15 amino acids. Germline assignment: CDR1 GTSNPN and CDR2 SVGIG (reference sequence). CDR3 amino acids: CAWSEGQGAVYEQYF. DNA for the CDR3: TGTGCCTGGAGCGAAGGACAGGGGGCGGTTTACGAGCAGTACTTC.

This clone was seen just once. The CDR3 sequence is CASSVVGGTLGGYTF. The CDR3 DNA follows: TGTGCCAGCAGCGTAGTGGGGGGGACATTGGGAGGCTACACCTTC. The chain recombines TRBV7-8 with TRBJ1-2; D perhaps matches TRBD1 (6 bases). The CDR3 contains 15 residues. Germline CDR1 and CDR2: SGHVS and FQNEAQ. V lost 5 bases and J lost 8, with 21 bases in between. Looking up the rest from reference TRBV7-8 and TRBJ1-2 gives the full variable domain: GAGVSQSPRYKVAKRGQDVALRCDPISGHVSLFWYQQALGQGPEFLTYFQNEAQLDKSGLPSDRFFAERPEGSVSTLKIQRTQQEDSAVYLCASSVVGGTLGGYTFGSGTRLTVV.

This chain connects TRBV30 to TRBJ1-4, with D uncertain. Trimming removed 0 bases from V and 5 bases from J, with 13 bases in between. The germline gives CDR1 GTSNPN, CDR2 SVGIG (reference sequence). CDR3 length: 15 residues. The CDR3 loop reads CAWSVLRRSNEKLFF. CDR3 bases: TGTGCCTGGAGTGTACTCAGGCGTTCGAATGAAAAACTGTTTTTT.

V and J are TRBV21-1 and TRBJ2-7; the DNA was not compared with TRBD1, the D call given in the table. TRBV21-1 is a known pseudogene. CDR3 length: 13 amino acids. The CDR3 sequence: CASSNVHQYEQYF. CDR3 DNA: TGTGCCAGCAGCAACGTACACCAGTACGAGCAGTACTTC.

V is TRBV4-1 and J is TRBJ2-1; D is undetermined. CDR1 is MGHRA and CDR2 is YSYEKL in the germline V gene. Trimming shortened V by 3 bases and J by 2 bases, and 11 bases separated the two germline ends. The CDR3 sequence is 15 residues long. Here the CDR3 reads CASSHIQRTYNEQFF. The CDR3 DNA follows: TGCGCCAGCAGCCACATCCAGAGGACCTACAATGAGCAGTTCTTC.

This clone was counted once. This chain links TRBV7-7 with TRBJ2-2; D might be TRBD2 (6 bases). CDR3 length: 15 residues. V lost 4 bases and J lost 1, with 10 bases in between. CDR1 is SSHAT, CDR2 FNYEAQ, per germline (reference sequence). CDR3 loop: CASSSSGQNTGELFF. CDR3 bases: TGTGCCAGCAGCTCAAGCGGGCAGAACACCGGGGAGCTGTTTTTT.

The chain is built from TRBV7-8 and TRBJ1-1, with a possible D match to TRBD1 (6 bases). Trimming removed 3 bases at V and 11 bases at J, with 13 bases between. This CDR3 region has 12 residues. Per germline, CDR1 SGHVS and CDR2 FQNEAQ. CDR3 sequence: CASSFQGSGAFF. The CDR3 coding sequence is TGTGCCAGCAGCTTCCAGGGGTCCGGGGCTTTCTTT.

The V and J genes are TRBV4-3 and TRBJ2-2, with 7 nucleotides matching TRBD1. This CDR3 is 14 amino acids long. With V trimmed by 9 bases and J by 3 bases, 7 bases remained unmatched. The germline V gene has CDR1 LGHNA and CDR2 YSLEER. CDR3 coding DNA: TGCGCCAGTCAACAGGGGACCTACACCGGGGAGCTGTTTTTT. Protein sequence: CASQQGTYTGELFF.

This clone was counted between two and nine times. The chain couples TRBV21-1 to TRBJ2-1; the DNA was not used to check the table's D call, TRBD2. TRBV21-1 is a pseudogene. The CDR3 sequence is 17 residues long. In nucleotides, the CDR3 is TGTGCCAGCAGCAAAGCGCTTTGCCGGGACTCATACAATGAGCAGTTCTTC. Protein sequence: CASSKALCRDSYNEQFF.

The chain recombines TRBV4-1 with TRBJ1-1; no clear D gene. Per the germline V gene, CDR1 is MGHRA and CDR2 is YSYEKL. Trimming left V 4 bases short and J 0 bases short, with 24 bases between. This CDR3 comprises 19 residues. The CDR3: CASSPRLESSRPMNTEAFF. The CDR3 nucleotides are TGCGCCAGCAGCCCCCGACTGGAATCTTCCCGACCCATGAACACTGAAGCTTTCTTT.

J is TRBJ1-1 and V is TRBV6-5; D is unclear. Germline V gene sequence: CDR1 MNHEY, CDR2 SVGAGI. Trimming took 7 bases from V and 1 from J, leaving 10 bases between them. The length of the CDR3 is 13 residues. The CDR3 region has the DNA TGTGCCAGCACCCTGGGAGAGAACACTGAAGCTTTCTTT. Its protein product is CASTLGENTEAFF.

The rearrangement joins TRBV9 to TRBJ1-2; perhaps TRBD1 as D (6 bases). V shed 1 base and J shed 3 bases, with 10 bases lying between them. The CDR3 is 14 amino acids. Per the germline V gene, CDR1 is SGDLS and CDR2 is YYNGEE. CDR3 nucleotides: TGTGCCAGCAGCGTATTGGACAGCTACTATGGCTACACCTTC. Encoded protein: CASSVLDSYYGYTF.

The chain couples TRBV19 to TRBJ2-1, with D possibly being TRBD2 (7 bases). V was shortened by 3 bases and J by 9 bases, with 21 bases between the two germline ends. The CDR3 is made up of 16 amino acids. Germline values: CDR1 LNHDA, CDR2 SQIVND (reference sequence). CDR3 nucleotide sequence: TGTGCCAGTAGTATCGGATTTGCCGGGGGGCCCGGTGAGCAGTTCTTC. Translating gives CASSIGFAGGPGEQFF. The whole variable domain, filled in from reference TRBV19 and TRBJ2-1, reads DGGITQSPKYLFRKEGQNVTLSCEQNLNHDAMYWYRQDPGQGLRLIYYSQIVNDFQKGDIAEGYSVSREKKESFPLTVTSAQKNPTAFYLCASSIGFAGGPGEQFFGPGTRLTVL.

The sample holds a few counts of this clone. The chain joins TRBV7-6 to TRBJ1-1, with D possibly being TRBD1 (5 bases). Germline CDR1 and CDR2: SGHVS and FNYEAQ. V lost 1 base and J lost 6, with 27 bases in between. The CDR3 is made up of 19 amino acids. Here the CDR3 DNA reads TGTGCCAGCAGCTTAGTGGGGGATACCGGGACTGGACGAAGGTCTGAAGCTTTCTTT. Translated: CASSLVGDTGTGRRSEAFF.

The chain uses TRBV19 and TRBJ1-3; TRBD1 matches at 10 bases. V lost 3 bases, J lost 7 bases, and 12 bases stayed unmatched. The CDR3 extends over 17 amino acids. Germline CDR1 is LNHDA and CDR2 is SQIVND (reference sequence). CDR3 residues: CASSIGFETGGLNTIYF. CDR3 coding DNA: TGTGCCAGTAGTATTGGGTTTGAGACAGGGGGCCTGAACACCATATATTTT.

CDR3 nucleotide sequence: TGTGCCAGCAGCCCGATACAGGGAGTCCCCGGGGAGCTGTTTTTT. Its protein is CASSPIQGVPGELFF. The rearrangement joins TRBV28 to TRBJ2-2, with a tentative D call TRBD1 (6 bases). V was clipped by 6 bases and J by 6 bases, with 17 bases between them. CDR1 and CDR2 (germline): MDHEN, SYDVKM. The CDR3 consists of 15 residues.

The V and J genes are TRBV6-1 and TRBJ2-1; 11 nucleotides match TRBD2. Per germline, CDR1 MNHNS and CDR2 SASEGT. V was clipped by 4 bases and J by 9 bases; unmatched bases: 5. CDR3 length: 14 amino acids. Here the CDR3 DNA reads TGTGCCAGCAGTGTTATAGCGGGGGGGGGTGAGCAGTTCTTC. Translated, it gives CASSVIAGGGEQFF.